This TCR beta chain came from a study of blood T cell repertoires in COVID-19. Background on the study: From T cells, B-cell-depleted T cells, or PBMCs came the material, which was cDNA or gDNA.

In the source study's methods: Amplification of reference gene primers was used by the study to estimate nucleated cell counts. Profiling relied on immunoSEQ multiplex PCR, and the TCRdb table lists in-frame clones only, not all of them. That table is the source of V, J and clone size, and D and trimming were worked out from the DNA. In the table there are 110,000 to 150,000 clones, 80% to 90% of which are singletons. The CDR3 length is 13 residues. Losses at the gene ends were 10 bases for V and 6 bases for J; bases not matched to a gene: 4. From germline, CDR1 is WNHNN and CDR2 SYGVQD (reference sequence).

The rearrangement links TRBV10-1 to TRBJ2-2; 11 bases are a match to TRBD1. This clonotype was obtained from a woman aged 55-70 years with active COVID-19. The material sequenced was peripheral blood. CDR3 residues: CATGTGGSGELFF. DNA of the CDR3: TGCGCCACCGGGACAGGGGGTTCCGGGGAGCTGTTTTTT.